This T cell receptor beta chain was found in a study of CD8+CD57+ T cells in acquired aplastic anemia. Findings and caveats of the study: Patients and controls were found to share around 30 CD8+ CDR3 sequences. Patients and healthy controls showed no significant CD8+ Simpson's diversity difference.

Points on this clonotype: Antigen: not known.

Genomic DNA provided the template from which TCR beta VDJ and CDR3 profiles were obtained. MiXCR was run by TCRdb on the reads, yielding one entry per CDR3 protein. The repertoire has about 64,000 distinct CDR3 sequences, about 56% of them found once; the top ten carry over 2%. The CDR3 is made up of 20 amino acids. Per the germline V gene, CDR1 is SGHDT and CDR2 is YYEEEE. Trimming left V 7 bases short and J 0 bases short, with 29 bases between. What was sequenced was sorted CD4+, CD8+, or CD8+CD57+ T cells (not recorded which) from PBMCs. This chain uses TRBV5-6 with TRBJ1-3, with a weak D call TRBD1 (5 bases). This TCR was sampled from a human donor in good health, serving as a control. The CDR3 sequence is CASCVGGRNTSSFSGNTIYF. For the CDR3, the DNA is TGTGCCAGCTGCGTCGGGGGAAGGAACACTTCATCTTTCTCTGGAAACACCATATATTTT.